Listed below are T cell receptor beta chains from one sample, sequenced in a study. TCRdb ran MiXCR on the 5' RACE reads and lists one entry per CDR3 protein. The sample contains tens of thousands of distinct CDR3 sequences, about 25% of which appear only once. Input material: tumor-infiltrating Tregs sorted from the breast tumor. These receptors were obtained from a female donor with breast cancer. The CDR3 runs from the conserved cysteine through the conserved F or W. Each record gives: CDR3 protein, CDR3 DNA, clone size, D gene, V gene, J gene. D genes are given only for firm matches. Clone size is not always given. Where it is, it says once, few, many or a class for expanded clones.

CDR3 protein: CSAQTRDREEPNYGYTF
CDR3 DNA: TGCAGTGCCCAAACCCGGGACAGGGAAGAGCCAAACTATGGCTACACCTTC
clone size: few
D gene: TRBD1
V gene: TRBV20-1
J gene: TRBJ1-2

CDR3 protein: CSTSPLGGADQPQHF
CDR3 DNA: TGCAGTACTTCTCCCTTGGGAGGGGCAGATCAGCCCCAGCATTTT
clone size: NA
D gene: NA
V gene: TRBV20-1
J gene: TRBJ1-5

CDR3 protein: CASSVVLGGELFF
CDR3 DNA: TGTGCCAGCAGCGTAGTGTTGGGTGGGGAGCTGTTTTTT
clone size: many
D gene: NA
V gene: TRBV9
J gene: TRBJ2-2

CDR3 protein: CASRATSPSQFF
CDR3 DNA: TGTGCCAGCAGGGCGACTAGTCCTTCGCAGTTCTTC
clone size: few
D gene: NA
V gene: TRBV2
J gene: TRBJ2-1

CDR3 protein: CASSSGRGDWSTDTQYF
CDR3 DNA: TGTGCCAGCTCAAGCGGGAGGGGAGACTGGAGCACAGATACGCAGTATTTT
clone size: NA
D gene: TRBD2
V gene: TRBV5-4
J gene: TRBJ2-3

CDR3 protein: CASSWKAGGGTGELFF
CDR3 DNA: TGCGCCAGCAGCTGGAAAGCGGGAGGTGGTACCGGGGAGCTGTTTTTT
clone size: once
D gene: TRBD2
V gene: TRBV5-1
J gene: TRBJ2-2

CDR3 protein: CTIRRGQDNTEAFF
CDR3 DNA: TGTACCATCAGGAGGGGACAGGATAACACTGAAGCTTTCTTT
clone size: once
D gene: TRBD1
V gene: TRBV10-3
J gene: TRBJ1-1

CDR3 protein: CASSQGPGHGYTF
CDR3 DNA: TGTGCCAGCAGCCAAGGTCCAGGGCATGGCTACACCTTC
clone size: few
D gene: NA
V gene: TRBV4-2
J gene: TRBJ1-2

CDR3 protein: CASSLASLGRRGADTQYF
CDR3 DNA: TGTGCCAGCAGTTTAGCGTCTCTGGGTCGCAGGGGAGCAGATACGCAGTATTTT
clone size: NA
D gene: NA
V gene: TRBV12-3/TRBV12-4
J gene: TRBJ2-3

CDR3 protein: CASSLKGATEAFF
CDR3 DNA: TGTGCCAGCAGCTTAAAGGGCGCGACTGAAGCTTTCTTT
clone size: many
D gene: NA
V gene: TRBV13
J gene: TRBJ1-1

CDR3 protein: CASSLMAGDSPLHF
CDR3 DNA: TGTGCCAGCAGCCTTATGGCCGGGGATTCACCCCTCCACTTT
clone size: NA
D gene: NA
V gene: TRBV3-1
J gene: TRBJ1-6

CDR3 protein: CASSTRDLLVETEAFF
CDR3 DNA: TGTGCCAGCAGCACCCGGGACCTCCTGGTTGAGACTGAAGCTTTCTTT
clone size: NA
D gene: NA
V gene: TRBV7-9
J gene: TRBJ1-1

CDR3 protein: CASSQYGTVTNVAFF
CDR3 DNA: TGTGCCAGCAGCCAATACGGGACAGTAACTAACGTGGCTTTCTTT
clone size: NA
D gene: TRBD1
V gene: TRBV7-9
J gene: TRBJ1-1

CDR3 protein: CASSLLGGTEAFF
CDR3 DNA: TGCGCCAGCAGCTTGTTGGGGGGCACTGAAGCTTTCTTT
clone size: NA
D gene: NA
V gene: TRBV5-1
J gene: TRBJ1-1

CDR3 protein: CASRNPGQPYTF
CDR3 DNA: TGTGCCAGCAGGAATCCGGGACAACCCTACACCTTC
clone size: few
D gene: NA
V gene: TRBV28
J gene: TRBJ1-2

CDR3 protein: CSARLSPAIPETQYF
CDR3 DNA: TGCAGTGCTAGACTTTCGCCGGCCATACCAGAGACCCAGTACTTC
clone size: few
D gene: NA
V gene: TRBV20-1
J gene: TRBJ2-5

CDR3 protein: CASRGQGLGEPQHF
CDR3 DNA: TGTGCCAGCAGAGGACAGGGATTGGGTGAGCCCCAGCATTTT
clone size: many
D gene: TRBD1
V gene: TRBV6-5
J gene: TRBJ1-5

CDR3 protein: CASRKGANTGELFF
CDR3 DNA: TGTGCCAGCAGGAAGGGCGCGAACACCGGGGAGCTGTTTTTT
clone size: NA
D gene: NA
V gene: TRBV2
J gene: TRBJ2-2

CDR3 protein: CASSLLGQGNTEAFF
CDR3 DNA: TGCGCCAGCAGCTTGTTAGGACAGGGGAACACTGAAGCTTTCTTT
clone size: NA
D gene: TRBD1
V gene: TRBV5-1
J gene: TRBJ1-1

CDR3 protein: CASSPGRTDHYGYTF
CDR3 DNA: TGCGCCAGCAGCCCCGGTCGGACAGATCACTATGGCTACACCTTC
clone size: few
D gene: NA
V gene: TRBV4-1
J gene: TRBJ1-2

CDR3 protein: CASSREELTGELFF
CDR3 DNA: TGTGCCAGCAGTAGAGAGGAGCTCACCGGGGAGCTGTTTTTT
clone size: few
D gene: NA
V gene: TRBV7-2
J gene: TRBJ2-2

CDR3 protein: CASSESGLNIQYF
CDR3 DNA: TGTGCCAGCAGTGAATCAGGGTTGAACATTCAGTACTTC
clone size: NA
D gene: NA
V gene: TRBV6-5
J gene: TRBJ2-4

CDR3 protein: CASSLSLRGVSYNEQFF
CDR3 DNA: TGCGCCAGCAGCTTGAGCTTGCGGGGGGTGTCCTACAATGAGCAGTTCTTC
clone size: few
D gene: TRBD2
V gene: TRBV5-1
J gene: TRBJ2-1

CDR3 protein: CSASWSGGSHEQFF
CDR3 DNA: TGCAGTGCTAGTTGGAGCGGGGGGAGCCATGAGCAGTTCTTC
clone size: NA
D gene: TRBD2
V gene: TRBV20-1
J gene: TRBJ2-1

CDR3 protein: CASSSGTATNEKLFF
CDR3 DNA: TGTGCCAGCAGCTCCGGGACAGCAACTAATGAAAAACTGTTTTTT
clone size: few
D gene: TRBD1
V gene: TRBV11-1
J gene: TRBJ1-4

CDR3 protein: CATSDFQVGQTQETQYF
CDR3 DNA: TGTGCCACCAGTGATTTCCAAGTGGGACAGACCCAAGAGACCCAGTACTTC
clone size: once
D gene: TRBD1
V gene: TRBV24-1
J gene: TRBJ2-5

CDR3 protein: CASSQDTRDTQYF
CDR3 DNA: TGTGCCAGCAGCCAAGACACCAGGGATACGCAGTATTTT
clone size: few
D gene: NA
V gene: TRBV4-2
J gene: TRBJ2-3

CDR3 protein: CASSLDGGPTDTQYF
CDR3 DNA: TGTGCCAGCAGCTTAGACGGGGGCCCCACAGATACGCAGTATTTT
clone size: many
D gene: NA
V gene: TRBV7-3
J gene: TRBJ2-3

CDR3 protein: CASSLSPGRETQYF
CDR3 DNA: TGTGCCAGCAGCTTAAGTCCCGGCAGGGAGACCCAGTACTTC
clone size: NA
D gene: NA
V gene: TRBV7-3
J gene: TRBJ2-5

CDR3 protein: CASSLSPNGEETQYF
CDR3 DNA: TGCGCCAGCAGCTTAAGCCCTAACGGAGAAGAGACCCAGTACTTC
clone size: few
D gene: NA
V gene: TRBV5-1
J gene: TRBJ2-5

CDR3 protein: CASSLEGRGDQPQHF
CDR3 DNA: TGCGCCAGCAGCCTGGAGGGCAGGGGCGATCAGCCCCAGCATTTT
clone size: NA
D gene: NA
V gene: TRBV5-1
J gene: TRBJ1-5

CDR3 protein: CASRGRIYSNQPQHF
CDR3 DNA: TGCGCCAGCCGGGGCCGGATCTATAGCAATCAGCCCCAGCATTTT
clone size: few
D gene: NA
V gene: TRBV5-1
J gene: TRBJ1-5

CDR3 protein: CASSLAGDRSYEQYF
CDR3 DNA: TGTGCCAGCAGCTTAGCAGGGGACAGATCCTACGAGCAGTACTTC
clone size: NA
D gene: TRBD1
V gene: TRBV7-6
J gene: TRBJ2-7

CDR3 protein: CASSRRGGTEAFF
CDR3 DNA: TGCGCCAGCAGCCGCCGAGGCGGCACTGAAGCTTTCTTT
clone size: many
D gene: NA
V gene: TRBV4-1
J gene: TRBJ1-1

CDR3 protein: CASSLSELTEAFF
CDR3 DNA: TGTGCCAGCAGTTTATCTGAATTAACTGAAGCTTTCTTT
clone size: few
D gene: NA
V gene: TRBV6-5
J gene: TRBJ1-1

CDR3 protein: CASRDRVRGGYTF
CDR3 DNA: TGTGCCAGCAGGGACAGAGTTAGGGGTGGCTACACCTTC
clone size: NA
D gene: NA
V gene: TRBV2
J gene: TRBJ1-2

CDR3 protein: CAWSDRGAFF
CDR3 DNA: TGTGCCTGGAGTGATCGGGGGGCTTTCTTT
clone size: NA
D gene: NA
V gene: TRBV30
J gene: TRBJ1-1

CDR3 protein: CASSVRGLEKLFF
CDR3 DNA: TGTGCCAGCAGTGTCAGGGGGCTTGAAAAACTGTTTTTT
clone size: few
D gene: TRBD1
V gene: TRBV6-1
J gene: TRBJ1-4

CDR3 protein: CASSRTTGTSGAYNEQFF
CDR3 DNA: TGTGCCAGCAGCCGTACAACTGGGACTAGCGGAGCCTACAATGAGCAGTTCTTC
clone size: few
D gene: TRBD2
V gene: TRBV7-6
J gene: TRBJ2-1

CDR3 protein: CASSLAPPDNEQFF
CDR3 DNA: TGCGCCAGCAGCTTAGCCCCGCCTGACAATGAGCAGTTCTTC
clone size: NA
D gene: NA
V gene: TRBV5-1
J gene: TRBJ2-1

CDR3 protein: CSAPGTSSYEQYF
CDR3 DNA: TGCAGTGCTCCTGGGACAAGCAGCTACGAGCAGTACTTC
clone size: many
D gene: NA
V gene: TRBV20-1
J gene: TRBJ2-7

CDR3 protein: CASSQNGGALADTQYF
CDR3 DNA: TGTGCCAGCAGTCAAAACGGGGGGGCACTGGCAGATACGCAGTATTTT
clone size: few
D gene: TRBD2
V gene: TRBV2
J gene: TRBJ2-3